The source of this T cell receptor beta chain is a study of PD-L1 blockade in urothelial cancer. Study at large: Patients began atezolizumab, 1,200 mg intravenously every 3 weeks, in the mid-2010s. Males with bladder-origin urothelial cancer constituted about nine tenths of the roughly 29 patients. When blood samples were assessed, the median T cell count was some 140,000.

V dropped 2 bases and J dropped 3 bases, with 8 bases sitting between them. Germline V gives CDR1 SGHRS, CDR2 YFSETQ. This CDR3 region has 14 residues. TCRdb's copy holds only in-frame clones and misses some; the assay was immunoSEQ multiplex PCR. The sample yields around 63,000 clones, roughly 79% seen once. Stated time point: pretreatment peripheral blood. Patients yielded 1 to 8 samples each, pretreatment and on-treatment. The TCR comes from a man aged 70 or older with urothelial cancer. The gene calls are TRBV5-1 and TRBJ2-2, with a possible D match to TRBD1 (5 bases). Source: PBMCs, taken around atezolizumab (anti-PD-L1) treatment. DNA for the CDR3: TGCGCCAGCAGCTTCGAGACAGACACCGGGGAGCTGTTTTTT. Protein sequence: CASSFETDTGELFF.